A single sample is the source of the 29 T cell receptor beta chains below, sequenced in a study of shared clonotypes between healthy human individuals. The method was immunoSEQ multiplex PCR; TCRdb's version includes in-frame clones alone and lacks a portion of them. The table lists over a million clones, around 95% of them singletons. The specimen sequenced was naive CD4+ T cells sorted from blood. Subset noted: CD45RA+ positively selected. The receptors shown here come from a man aged 25 to 45 in good health.

The genes are TRBV15 and TRBJ2-2; TRBD2 matches 9 bases. Germline V gene lookup returns CDR1 LNHNV and CDR2 YYDKDF (reference sequence). This CDR3 is built from 21 residues. The junction had 16 bases not matched to a gene; V was cut back by 1 base and J by 1 base. CDR3 residues: CATSRAYPAREGHMNTGELFF. The CDR3 coding sequence is TGTGCCACCAGCAGAGCCTATCCTGCGCGGGAGGGACACATGAACACCGGGGAGCTGTTTTTT.

The chain is built from TRBV27 and TRBJ2-1; D is ambiguous. The CDR3 sequence is 13 residues long. Germline V lookup: CDR1 MNHEY, CDR2 SMNVEV (reference sequence). V dropped 6 bases and J dropped 1 base, with 7 bases sitting between them. The CDR3 nucleotides read TGTGCCAGCAGAAAAGGGTCCTACAATGAGCAGTTCTTC. This gives the protein CASRKGSYNEQFF.

The chain uses TRBV7-9 and TRBJ2-5, with TRBD2 matching 12 bases. V shed 4 bases and J 4 bases; nucleotides not matched to a gene: 4. Germline V gene lookup returns CDR1 SEHNR and CDR2 FQNEAQ (reference sequence). The CDR3 covers 15 residues. For the CDR3, the DNA is TGTGCCAGCAGCTCGACTAGCGGGAGAGGAGAGACCCAGTACTTC. Translated, it gives CASSSTSGRGETQYF. The full variable domain, with the rest looked up from reference TRBV7-9 and TRBJ2-5, is DTGVSQNPRHKITKRGQNVTFRCDPISEHNRLYWYRQTLGQGPEFLTYFQNEAQLEKSRLLSDRFSAERPKGSFSTLEIQRTEQGDSAMYLCASSSTSGRGETQYFGPGTRLLVL.

The rearrangement links TRBV7-2 to TRBJ1-5; D unclear. Deletions cut 3 bases from V and 7 bases from J, with 10 bases between. Germline CDR1 reads SGHTA; CDR2 reads FQGNSA. The CDR3 runs 13 residues. The CDR3 sequence: CASSFKKGQPQHF. The CDR3 DNA reads as TGTGCCAGCAGCTTCAAGAAAGGGCAGCCCCAGCATTTT.

In regard to this clone: This same CDR3 is encoded by further DNA sequences in the sample. The rearrangement links TRBV18 to TRBJ2-3, with a weak D call TRBD2 (7 bases). The ends were cut back, 0 bases at V and 6 bases at J, with 13 bases in the middle. CDR3 length: 15 amino acids. Germline CDR1 is KGHSH and CDR2 is LQKENI. The CDR3 DNA reads TGTGCCAGCTCACCACCAGGGGGTAGCGGGGATACGCAGTATTTT. Its protein product is CASSPPGGSGDTQYF. The variable domain in full, with the rest retrieved from reference TRBV18 and TRBJ2-3, is NAGVMQNPRHLVRRRGQEARLRCSPMKGHSHVYWYRQLPEEGLKFMVYLQKENIIDESGMPKERFSAEFPKEGPSILRIQQVVRGDSAAYFCASSPPGGSGDTQYFGPGTRLTVL.

The chain's CDR3 is CASSSYYGRQDNEQFF. In nucleotides, the CDR3 is TGCGCCAGCAGCTCCTATTACGGCAGACAAGACAATGAGCAGTTCTTC. The V call is TRBV4-1, the J call TRBJ2-1; D uncertain. The V gene's germline CDR1 is MGHRA and CDR2 YSYEKL. The V and J ends lost 5 bases and 5 bases respectively, with 19 bases between them. The CDR3 runs to 16 residues.

This rearrangement joins TRBV30 to TRBJ1-2; D not certain. Germline V lookup: CDR1 GTSNPN, CDR2 SVGIG (reference sequence). Trimming took 4 bases from V and 4 from J, leaving 16 bases between them. The CDR3 covers 14 residues. This CDR3 is CAWINKGPSYGYTF. The CDR3 region has the DNA TGTGCCTGGATAAACAAGGGCCCCTCCTATGGCTACACCTTC.

The chain is built from TRBV7-2 and TRBJ2-7, with 7 bases fitting TRBD2. V shed 5 bases and J 7 bases; nucleotides not matched to a gene: 11. The CDR3 length is 14 residues. Germline CDR1 and CDR2: SGHTA and FQGNSA. CDR3 region: CASSPRLALFEQYF. CDR3 bases: TGTGCCAGCAGCCCCCGACTAGCTTTGTTTGAGCAGTACTTC.

The V call is TRBV27, the J call TRBJ1-5; D gene unclear. V lost 7 bases to trimming and J lost 3 bases, with 16 bases between them. Germline values: CDR1 MNHEY, CDR2 SMNVEV (reference sequence). This CDR3 is built from 15 residues. The chain's CDR3 is CASNLQPGYNQPQHF. The CDR3 DNA is TGTGCCAGCAATCTCCAACCGGGTTACAATCAGCCCCAGCATTTT.

The rearrangement uses TRBV2 and TRBJ2-2, with 13 bases aligning to TRBD2. The CDR3 extends over 15 amino acids. The trim removed 6 bases at V and 5 bases at J, leaving 3 bases unmatched. Germline CDR1 reads SNHLY; CDR2 reads FYNNEI. Here the CDR3 DNA reads TGTGCCAGCAGGCAGACTAGCGGGAGGACCGGGGAGCTGTTTTTT. Translation gives CASRQTSGRTGELFF.

Notes on this clone: A junction end diverges from the germline sequence, so it may reflect a read error. V gene TRBV6-5 combines with J gene TRBJ1-1, with 9 bases matching TRBD1. Germline V gives CDR1 MNHEY, CDR2 SVGAGI. This CDR3 has 16 amino acids. CDR3 in DNA: TGTGCCAGCAGCTACTCACAGGGGGCTCTCAGGGCTGAAGCTTTCTTT. It translates to CASSYSQGALRAEAFF.

The CDR3 nucleotides are TGCGCCAGCAGCCGCGACAGGATCTCCTACGAGCAGTACTTC. It translates to CASSRDRISYEQYF. This rearrangement joins TRBV5-1 to TRBJ2-7; maybe TRBD1 (6 bases). The V and J ends lost 4 bases and 0 bases respectively, with 11 bases between them. The germline V gene encodes CDR1 SGHRS and CDR2 YFSETQ. The CDR3 totals 14 residues. The variable domain in full, completed from reference TRBV5-1 and TRBJ2-7, reads KAGVTQTPRYLIKTRGQQVTLSCSPISGHRSVSWYQQTPGQGLQFLFEYFSETQRNKGNFPGRFSGRQFSNSRSEMNVSTLELGDSALYLCASSRDRISYEQYFGPGTRLTVT.

The rearrangement links TRBV5-1 to TRBJ2-3; unclear D gene. With 3 bases removed from V and 0 bases from J, the gap between germline ends came to 5 bases. Germline values: CDR1 SGHRS, CDR2 YFSETQ. The CDR3 contains 13 residues. As DNA, the CDR3 is TGCGCCAGCAGCTACTCTAGCACAGATACGCAGTATTTT. This translates into CASSYSSTDTQYF.

The rearrangement joins TRBV18 to TRBJ1-1; D unresolved. This CDR3 comprises 17 residues. V was pared by 0 bases and J by 5 bases, with 19 bases between. Germline V gives CDR1 KGHSH, CDR2 LQKENI. CDR3 bases: TGTGCCAGCTCACCACCGGGTCTCGGGTGGATGGAAACTGAAGCTTTCTTT. Translated: CASSPPGLGWMETEAFF.

This sequence joins TRBV7-9 and TRBJ1-5, with a weak D call TRBD1 (5 bases). Germline V gives CDR1 SEHNR, CDR2 FQNEAQ (reference sequence). The CDR3 consists of 16 residues. The V and J ends lost 1 base and 2 bases respectively, with 12 bases between them. CDR3 sequence: CASSLGGSTGNQPQHF. Written as DNA, the CDR3 is TGTGCCAGCAGCTTAGGGGGCAGTACAGGCAATCAGCCCCAGCATTTT. Drawing the rest from reference TRBV7-9 and TRBJ1-5, the complete variable domain is DTGVSQNPRHKITKRGQNVTFRCDPISEHNRLYWYRQTLGQGPEFLTYFQNEAQLEKSRLLSDRFSAERPKGSFSTLEIQRTEQGDSAMYLCASSLGGSTGNQPQHFGDGTRLSIL.

V is TRBV9 and J is TRBJ2-7; D possibly corresponds to TRBD2 (5 bases). Germline V gene lookup returns CDR1 SGDLS and CDR2 YYNGEE. The CDR3 extends over 15 amino acids. The ends were cut back, 0 bases at V and 5 bases at J, with 15 bases in the middle. In DNA, the CDR3 is TGTGCCAGCAGCGTAGGGCCCCGGGGTACCCACGAGCAGTACTTC. Amino acid sequence: CASSVGPRGTHEQYF. Full variable domain (missing parts from reference TRBV9 and TRBJ2-7): DSGVTQTPKHLITATGQRVTLRCSPRSGDLSVYWYQQSLDQGLQFLIQYYNGEERAKGNILERFSAQQFPDLHSELNLSSLELGDSALYFCASSVGPRGTHEQYFGPGTRLTVT.

J is TRBJ1-4 and V is TRBV6-5, with a possible D match to TRBD1 (6 bases). Deletions cut 8 bases from V and 5 bases from J, with 15 bases between. There are 14 residues in the CDR3. Germline V gives CDR1 MNHEY, CDR2 SVGAGI. The DNA of the CDR3 is TGTGCCAGCCGGAGGACAGCGGCCAATGAAAAACTGTTTTTT. It codes for CASRRTAANEKLFF.

This chain links TRBV7-6 with TRBJ2-7, with 9 bases identical to TRBD1. This CDR3 contains 16 residues. Trimming took 0 bases from V and 4 from J; bases not matched to a gene: 7. Germline loops: CDR1 SGHVS, CDR2 FNYEAQ. This CDR3 is CASSLAVGQGSYEQYF. The CDR3 bases are TGTGCCAGCAGCTTAGCCGTAGGACAGGGGTCATACGAGCAGTACTTC. The full variable domain, its missing parts supplied by reference TRBV7-6 and TRBJ2-7, is GAGVSQSPRYKVTKRGQDVALRCDPISGHVSLYWYRQALGQGPEFLTYFNYEAQQDKSGLPNDRFSAERPEGSISTLTIQRTEQRDSAMYRCASSLAVGQGSYEQYFGPGTRLTVT.

This chain links TRBV19 with TRBJ1-1, with 7 bases matching TRBD1. Germline assignment: CDR1 LNHDA and CDR2 SQIVND (reference sequence). This CDR3 comprises 13 residues. V lost 5 bases and J lost 1; bases outside the gene matches: 1. The CDR3 DNA sequence: TGTGCCAGTAGTTGGACAGGGAACACTGAAGCTTTCTTT. Protein product: CASSWTGNTEAFF.

The rearrangement joins TRBV21-1 to TRBJ2-7; the DNA was not compared with TRBD1, the D call given in the table. TRBV21-1 corresponds to a pseudogene. The CDR3 has 16 amino acids. CDR3 bases: TGTGCCAGCAGCAAAGCGTGGCCAAGATCCACCTACGAGCAGTACTTC. This gives the protein CASSKAWPRSTYEQYF.

The chain recombines TRBV29-1 with TRBJ2-1, with 11 bases lining up with TRBD2. This CDR3 is built from 14 residues. CDR1 is SQVTM, CDR2 ANQGSEA, per germline. J lost 5 bases, V lost 3 bases, and 3 bases had no gene match. The DNA for the CDR3 is TGCAGCGTTGACGGGACTAGCGGCAACAATGAGCAGTTCTTC. Protein sequence: CSVDGTSGNNEQFF.

This chain joins TRBV18 and TRBJ1-4, with 8 positions matching TRBD1. Germline V gives CDR1 KGHSH, CDR2 LQKENI. This CDR3 region has 13 residues. V shed 6 bases and J 8 bases; nucleotides not matched to a gene: 5. CDR3 DNA: TGTGCCAGCTCGCGACAGGGGAAGGAAAAACTGTTTTTT. Translated, it gives CASSRQGKEKLFF.

This rearrangement joins TRBV28 to TRBJ2-1, with TRBD2 matching over 10 bases. In germline, CDR1 is MDHEN, CDR2 SYDVKM. V trimming: 7 bases; J trimming: 3 bases; junction bases outside the gene matches: 9. The CDR3 is 16 residues long. CDR3 sequence reads: CASMELAGRGYNEQFF. CDR3 nucleotide sequence: TGTGCCAGCATGGAACTAGCGGGACGTGGCTACAATGAGCAGTTCTTC. The whole variable domain, filled in from reference TRBV28 and TRBJ2-1, reads DVKVTQSSRYLVKRTGEKVFLECVQDMDHENMFWYRQDPGLGLRLIYFSYDVKMKEKGDIPEGYSVSREKKERFSLILESASTNQTSMYLCASMELAGRGYNEQFFGPGTRLTVL.

The chain links TRBV11-2 to TRBJ2-2; D is unclear. The CDR3 is made up of 13 amino acids. Germline V lookup: CDR1 SGHAT, CDR2 FQNNGV. Trimming pared 5 bases from V and 2 bases from J, leaving 6 bases between. The CDR3 spells CASSITNTGELFF. CDR3 DNA sequence: TGTGCCAGCAGCATCACAAACACCGGGGAGCTGTTTTTT.

The gene calls are TRBV21-1 and TRBJ2-5; the tabulated D call, TRBD1, remains unverified against the DNA. TRBV21-1 is annotated as a pseudogene. The CDR3 loop spans 18 amino acids. The CDR3 DNA reads TGTGCCAGCAGCAAAAACCAGAGAGGGACAGGGCGCCAAGAGACCCAGTACTTC. Its translation: CASSKNQRGTGRQETQYF.

DNA of the CDR3: TGTGCCAGCAGCTTCGGCCGGAACTCTGGGGCCAACGTCCTGACTTTC. Translation gives CASSFGRNSGANVLTF. The chain recombines TRBV11-2 with TRBJ2-6; D ambiguous. Germline CDR1 SGHAT, CDR2 FQNNGV. V was pared by 3 bases and J by 0 bases, with 9 bases between. This CDR3 contains 16 residues.

The V gene is TRBV28, the J gene TRBJ2-7, with TRBD2 identical over 12 bases. Looked up from germline, CDR1 is MDHEN and CDR2 is SYDVKM. CDR3 length: 14 residues. J lost 4 bases, V lost 6 bases, and 4 bases had no gene match. Here the CDR3 reads CASRLTSGSYEQYF. CDR3 sequence (DNA): TGTGCCAGCAGATTGACTAGCGGGAGTTACGAGCAGTACTTC.

The rearrangement links TRBV25-1 to TRBJ2-7; D may be TRBD1 (7 bases). Deletions cut 8 bases from V and 7 bases from J, with 12 bases between. Germline values: CDR1 MGHDK, CDR2 SYGVNS. This CDR3 contains 11 residues. The CDR3 spells CASAGQQEQYF. The CDR3 DNA follows: TGTGCCAGCGCGGGACAGCAAGAGCAGTACTTC.

The chain has TRBV7-8 and TRBJ2-7, with a weak D call TRBD2 (6 bases). Trimming left V 4 bases short and J 0 bases short, with 19 bases between. In germline, CDR1 is SGHVS, CDR2 FQNEAQ. This CDR3 comprises 17 residues. The CDR3 DNA is TGTGCCAGCAGCTCCTCGGTCGTCTCGGGACTCTCCTACGAGCAGTACTTC. This translates into CASSSSVVSGLSYEQYF.